One and the same sample provided the 3 T cell receptor beta chains below, sequenced in a study of cytomegalovirus exposure and HLA in healthy donors. The PCR ran on 60 Vbeta and 13 Jbeta primers. The assay was immunoSEQ multiplex PCR, and TCRdb's table has in-frame clones only and misses some. The sample has about 35,000 clones; roughly 80% are singletons. Sample: PBMCs. The receptors here all came from a male donor in good health and CMV-seronegative.

This chain connects TRBV18 to TRBJ1-1; D not resolved. Trimming left V 0 bases short and J 7 bases short, with 18 bases between. Germline lookup yields CDR1 KGHSH and CDR2 LQKENI. This CDR3 contains 16 residues. CDR3 region: CASSPPGGPSQLEAFF. The CDR3 DNA reads as TGTGCCAGCTCACCACCGGGAGGCCCGTCGCAACTTGAAGCTTTCTTT.

The chain recombines TRBV5-1 with TRBJ1-2; TRBD1 agrees at 12 bases. V lost 2 bases to trimming and J lost 2 bases; unmatched junction nucleotides: 4. This CDR3 comprises 16 residues. Germline CDR1 SGHRS, CDR2 YFSETQ. The CDR3 sequence is CASSFPGQGANYGYTF. CDR3 nucleotide sequence: TGCGCCAGCAGCTTTCCGGGACAGGGGGCGAACTATGGCTACACCTTC.

The V gene is TRBV4-1, the J gene TRBJ1-2; 10 bases fit TRBD1. With V trimmed by 3 bases and J by 3 bases, 1 base remained unmatched. Germline CDR1 and CDR2: MGHRA and YSYEKL. The CDR3 consists of 14 residues. Here the CDR3 DNA reads TGCGCCAGCAGCCAGGGGACAGGGGACTATGGCTACACCTTC. Its translation is CASSQGTGDYGYTF.